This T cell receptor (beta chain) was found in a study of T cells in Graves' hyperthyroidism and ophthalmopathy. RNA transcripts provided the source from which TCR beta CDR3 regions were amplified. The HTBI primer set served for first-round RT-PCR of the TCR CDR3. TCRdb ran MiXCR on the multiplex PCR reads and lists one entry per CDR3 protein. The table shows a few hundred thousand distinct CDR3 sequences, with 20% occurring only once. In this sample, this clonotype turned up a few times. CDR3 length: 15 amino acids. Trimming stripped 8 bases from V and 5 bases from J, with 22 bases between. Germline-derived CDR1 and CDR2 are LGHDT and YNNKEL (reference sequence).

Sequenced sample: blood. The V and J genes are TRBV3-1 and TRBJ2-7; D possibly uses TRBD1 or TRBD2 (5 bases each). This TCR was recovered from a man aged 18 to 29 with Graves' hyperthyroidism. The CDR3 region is CASGGSRQHMDEQYF. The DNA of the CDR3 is TGTGCCAGCGGGGGAAGTCGACAGCACATGGACGAGCAGTACTTC.